This T cell receptor beta chain was sequenced in a study of vaccination effects on CD4 cells after COVID-19. For the study at large: Vaccination followed sampling of two convalescent patients by 16 days and one week respectively.

This clone was observed a few times. The antigen is unknown. The CDR3 has 14 amino acids. CDR1 SNHLY and CDR2 FYNNEI come from the germline V gene. V was pared by 1 base and J by 4 bases, with 10 bases between. Assay used: immunoSEQ multiplex PCR; TCRdb lists only in-frame clones, some missing. In the table there are 42,000 or so clones, roughly four fifths of which are singletons. Antigen-specific CD4+ T cells expanded by the ViraFEST assay with viral peptide pools were then sequenced. After less than 11 days in culture, the CD4+ T cells were isolated. The person had a PCR-confirmed SARS-CoV-2 infection during March to December 2020. Half-medium exchanges with IL-2 medium took place on days 3 and 7.

The source was CD4+ T cells from PBMCs cultured with a peptide pool, collected before COVID-19 vaccination. This chain uses TRBV2 with TRBJ1-2; D uncertain. The sequence derives from a human donor who had a prior SARS-CoV-2 infection. The CDR3 DNA reads TGTGCCAGCAGTGAAGAGTCAGTTTTCTATGGCTACACCTTC. This sequence encodes CASSEESVFYGYTF.